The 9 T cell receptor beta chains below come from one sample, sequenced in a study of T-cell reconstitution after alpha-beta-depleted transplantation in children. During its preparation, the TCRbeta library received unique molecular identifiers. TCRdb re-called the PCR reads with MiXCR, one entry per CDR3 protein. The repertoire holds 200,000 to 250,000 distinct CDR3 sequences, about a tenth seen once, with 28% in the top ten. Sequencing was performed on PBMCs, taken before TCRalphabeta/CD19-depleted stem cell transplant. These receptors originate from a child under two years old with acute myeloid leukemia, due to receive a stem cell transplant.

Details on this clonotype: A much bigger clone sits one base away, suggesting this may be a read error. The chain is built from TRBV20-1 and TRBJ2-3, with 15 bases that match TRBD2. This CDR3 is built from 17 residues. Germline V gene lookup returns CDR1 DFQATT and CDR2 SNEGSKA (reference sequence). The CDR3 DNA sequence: TGCTGTCCATCTGGACTAGCGGGGGGGCCAAGCACAGATACGCAGTATTTT. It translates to CCPSGLAGGPSTDTQYF.

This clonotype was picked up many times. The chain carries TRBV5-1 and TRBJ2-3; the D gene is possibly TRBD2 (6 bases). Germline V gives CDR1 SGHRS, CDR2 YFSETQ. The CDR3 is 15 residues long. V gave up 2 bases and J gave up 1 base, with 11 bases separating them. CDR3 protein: CASSFRDSRTDTQYF. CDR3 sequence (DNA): TGCGCCAGCAGCTTCCGGGACTCTCGCACAGATACGCAGTATTTT.

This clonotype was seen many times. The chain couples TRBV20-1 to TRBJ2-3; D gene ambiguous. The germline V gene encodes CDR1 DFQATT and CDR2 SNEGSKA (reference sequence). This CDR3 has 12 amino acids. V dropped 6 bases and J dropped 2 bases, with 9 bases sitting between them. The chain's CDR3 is CSARPPTDTQYF. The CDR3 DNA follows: TGCAGTGCCCGCCCTCCCACAGATACGCAGTATTTT.

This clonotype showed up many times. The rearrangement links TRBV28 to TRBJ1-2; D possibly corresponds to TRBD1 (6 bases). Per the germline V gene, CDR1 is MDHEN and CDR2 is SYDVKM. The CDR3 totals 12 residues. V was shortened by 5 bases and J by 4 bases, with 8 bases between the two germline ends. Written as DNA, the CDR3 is TGTGCCAGCAGTCAACAGGGCTATGGCTACACCTTC. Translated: CASSQQGYGYTF.

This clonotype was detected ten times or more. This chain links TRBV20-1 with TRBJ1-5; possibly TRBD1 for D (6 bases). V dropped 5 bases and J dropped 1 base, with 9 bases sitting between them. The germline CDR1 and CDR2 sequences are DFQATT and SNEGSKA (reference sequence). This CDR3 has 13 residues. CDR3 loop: CSAGGGSNQPQHF. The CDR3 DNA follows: TGCAGTGCTGGGGGGGGCAGCAATCAGCCCCAGCATTTT.

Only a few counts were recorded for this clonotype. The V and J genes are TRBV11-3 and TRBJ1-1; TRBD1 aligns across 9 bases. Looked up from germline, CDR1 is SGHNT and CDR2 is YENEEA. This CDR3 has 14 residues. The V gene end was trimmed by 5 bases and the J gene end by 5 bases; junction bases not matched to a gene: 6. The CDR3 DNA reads TGTGCCAGCAGCGAACAGGGGGCGATAACTGAAGCTTTCTTT. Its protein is CASSEQGAITEAFF.

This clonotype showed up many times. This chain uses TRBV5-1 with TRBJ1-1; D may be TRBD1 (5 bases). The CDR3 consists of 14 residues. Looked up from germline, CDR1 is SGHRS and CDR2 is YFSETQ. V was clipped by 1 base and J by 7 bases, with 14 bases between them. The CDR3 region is CASSLWQGSDEAFF. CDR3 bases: TGCGCCAGCAGCTTGTGGCAGGGAAGCGATGAAGCTTTCTTT.

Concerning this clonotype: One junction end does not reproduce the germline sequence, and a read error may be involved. The CDR3 bases are TGTGCCAGTAGTATAGGTCGGGACAGGGTCTCCCAGAGGCACTCTGGGACCAACGTCCTGACTTTC. Translation: CASSIGRDRVSQRHSGTNVLTF. The rearrangement uses TRBV19 and TRBJ2-6; 9 bases are a match to TRBD1. The CDR3 spans 22 residues. CDR1 and CDR2 from the germline V gene are LNHDA and SQIVND (reference sequence).

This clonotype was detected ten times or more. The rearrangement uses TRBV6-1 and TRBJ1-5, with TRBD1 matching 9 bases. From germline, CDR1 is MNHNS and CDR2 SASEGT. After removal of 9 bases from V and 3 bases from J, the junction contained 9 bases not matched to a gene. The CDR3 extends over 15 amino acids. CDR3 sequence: CASYPGQGFNQPQHF. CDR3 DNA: TGTGCCAGTTATCCGGGACAGGGCTTCAATCAGCCCCAGCATTTT.